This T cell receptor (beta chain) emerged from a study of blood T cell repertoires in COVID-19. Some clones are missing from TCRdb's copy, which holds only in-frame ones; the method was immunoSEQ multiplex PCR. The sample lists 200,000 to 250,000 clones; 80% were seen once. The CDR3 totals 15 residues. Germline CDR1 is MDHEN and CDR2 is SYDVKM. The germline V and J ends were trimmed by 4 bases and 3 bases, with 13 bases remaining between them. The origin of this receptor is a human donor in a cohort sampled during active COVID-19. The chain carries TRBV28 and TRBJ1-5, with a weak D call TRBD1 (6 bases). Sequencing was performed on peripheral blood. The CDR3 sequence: CASSSPQGHNQPQHF. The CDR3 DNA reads TGTGCCAGCAGTTCACCACAGGGCCACAATCAGCCCCAGCATTTT. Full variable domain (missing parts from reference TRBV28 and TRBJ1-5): DVKVTQSSRYLVKRTGEKVFLECVQDMDHENMFWYRQDPGLGLRLIYFSYDVKMKEKGDIPEGYSVSREKKERFSLILESASTNQTSMYLCASSSPQGHNQPQHFGDGTRLSIL.